Below, 28 T cell receptor beta chains from the same sample are listed, as sequenced in a study of high-grade serous ovarian cancer treatment subgroups. Tumor samples were obtained before definitive surgery or chemotherapy. The table came from immunoSEQ multiplex PCR; TCRdb's copy has only in-frame clones and leaves some out. The sample consists of around 30,000 clones, about 80% of them appearing once. Input material: tumor tissue. All receptors come from a human donor with high-grade serous ovarian cancer.

V is TRBV19 and J is TRBJ1-4, with 8 bases that match TRBD1. CDR1 is LNHDA, CDR2 SQIVND, per germline (reference sequence). V gave up 3 bases and J gave up 8 bases; unmatched junction bases: 8. The CDR3 has 15 residues. The CDR3 DNA reads TGTGCCAGTAGTATGTCGGCAGGGGGCATGGAAAAACTGTTTTTT. Translation: CASSMSAGGMEKLFF.

CDR3 nucleotides: TGTGCCAGCAGTCCAAAGGGGACAGGGTACCACGAGCAGTACTTC. Translation: CASSPKGTGYHEQYF. J is TRBJ2-7 and V is TRBV28; 9 nucleotides line up with TRBD1. This CDR3 has 15 amino acids. CDR1 is MDHEN and CDR2 is SYDVKM in the germline V gene. V shed 5 bases, J shed 5 bases, and the junction held 10 bases outside the gene matches.

The rearrangement uses TRBV15 and TRBJ1-2; D is unresolved. The V gene's germline CDR1 is LNHNV and CDR2 YYDKDF (reference sequence). The CDR3 has 12 amino acids. Trimming stripped 0 bases from V and 8 bases from J, with 7 bases between. The CDR3 bases are TGTGCCACCAGCAGAGAGGCGACGGGCTACACCTTC. As protein: CATSREATGYTF.

V usage is TRBV30 and J usage is TRBJ2-1; the D gene is possibly TRBD1 (6 bases). The CDR3 contains 12 residues. V lost 7 bases, J lost 6 bases, and 13 bases lay in between. Per germline, CDR1 GTSNPN and CDR2 SVGIG (reference sequence). The CDR3 DNA follows: TGTGCCTTTGACAGGTTTGGCAATGAGCAGTTCTTC. It encodes CAFDRFGNEQFF. Full variable domain (rest looked up from reference TRBV30 and TRBJ2-1): SQTIHQWPATLVQPVGSPLSLECTVEGTSNPNLYWYRQAAGRGLQLLFYSVGIGQISSEVPQNLSASRPQDRQFILSSKKLLLSDSGFYLCAFDRFGNEQFFGPGTRLTVL.

This CDR3 reads CASSEQTLAKNIQYF. The CDR3 DNA reads as TGTGCCAGCAGTGAACAGACTTTAGCCAAAAACATTCAGTACTTC. The V gene is TRBV28, the J gene TRBJ2-4; no clear D. CDR1 MDHEN and CDR2 SYDVKM come from the germline V gene. This CDR3 has 15 amino acids. V lost 5 bases, J lost 0 bases, and 11 bases lay in between.

The gene calls are TRBV25-1 and TRBJ2-2; weak D call: TRBD2 (5 bases). Looked up from germline, CDR1 is MGHDK and CDR2 is SYGVNS. V was pared by 2 bases and J by 5 bases, with 9 bases between. The length of the CDR3 is 14 residues. Here the CDR3 DNA reads TGTGCCAGCAGTGAACATGGGGAGACCGGGGAGCTGTTTTTT. Its translation: CASSEHGETGELFF.

The chain couples TRBV5-1 to TRBJ1-4; the D is unclear. The CDR3 length is 15 residues. Germline CDR1 SGHRS, CDR2 YFSETQ. V was pared by 0 bases and J by 5 bases, with 11 bases between. This CDR3 reads CASSLVGDRNEKLFF. Written as DNA, the CDR3 is TGCGCCAGCAGCTTGGTCGGGGATCGGAATGAAAAACTGTTTTTT.

This chain connects TRBV25-1 to TRBJ2-2, with D perhaps TRBD1 (5 bases). V lost 5 bases and J lost 6, with 22 bases in between. The germline V gene has CDR1 MGHDK and CDR2 SYGVNS. This CDR3 is 17 amino acids long. The CDR3 loop is CASSKSRQGVDAGELFF. As DNA, the CDR3 is TGTGCCAGCAGTAAATCCCGGCAGGGCGTTGACGCCGGGGAGCTGTTTTTT.

This sequence joins TRBV5-8 and TRBJ1-2; D gene uncertain. Germline V gene data show CDR1 as SGHTS and CDR2 as YDEGEE. Trimming shortened V by 8 bases and J by 7 bases, and 9 bases separated the two germline ends. CDR3 length: 10 residues. This CDR3 reads CASSDFGYTF. In DNA, the CDR3 is TGTGCCAGTTCGGATTTTGGCTACACCTTC.

The gene calls are TRBV19 and TRBJ2-7; D may be TRBD1 (5 bases). V lost 3 bases, J lost 4 bases, and 19 bases lay in between. CDR3 length: 16 amino acids. Germline V gene data show CDR1 as LNHDA and CDR2 as SQIVND (reference sequence). As DNA, the CDR3 is TGTGCCAGTAGTATCGGGTGGGGCCTAGGAGCTTACGAGCAGTACTTC. Translated: CASSIGWGLGAYEQYF.

The chain links TRBV29-1 to TRBJ1-4, with 9 bases identical to TRBD1. The germline CDR1 and CDR2 sequences are SQVTM and ANQGSEA. This CDR3 is built from 13 residues. V lost 5 bases to trimming and J lost 8 bases; unmatched junction nucleotides: 6. CDR3 nucleotide sequence: TGCAGCGTTTCCGGGACAGGGAGGGAAAAACTGTTTTTT. It encodes CSVSGTGREKLFF.

The J gene is TRBJ2-5, the V gene TRBV10-1; no clear D. Germline CDR1 and CDR2: WNHNN and SYGVQD (reference sequence). The ends were cut back, 9 bases at V and 3 bases at J, with 11 bases in the middle. This CDR3 has 12 amino acids. The CDR3 DNA is TGCGCCAGGTCCTTTGCTAAAGAGACCCAGTACTTC. This gives the protein CARSFAKETQYF.

This clone was seen a handful of times. J is TRBJ1-1 and V is TRBV30, with D uncertain. Looked up from germline, CDR1 is GTSNPN and CDR2 is SVGIG (reference sequence). The CDR3 covers 13 residues. V lost 0 bases to trimming and J lost 5 bases, with 10 bases between them. The CDR3 DNA reads TGTGCCTGGAGTGTACAAACGAAAACTGAAGCTTTCTTT. Translated: CAWSVQTKTEAFF.

This chain connects TRBV27 to TRBJ1-1; D is uncertain. The germline V gene has CDR1 MNHEY and CDR2 SMNVEV (reference sequence). CDR3 length: 12 amino acids. V was shortened by 3 bases and J by 5 bases, with 7 bases between the two germline ends. CDR3 sequence (DNA): TGTGCCAGCAGTTTTGTGGGGACTGAAGCTTTCTTT. Protein sequence: CASSFVGTEAFF.

J is TRBJ2-4 and V is TRBV19; weak D call: TRBD2 (6 bases). V lost 6 bases, J lost 8 bases, and 26 bases lay in between. The CDR3 contains 17 residues. Germline V CDR1 and CDR2: LNHDA, SQIVND (reference sequence). CDR3 sequence (DNA): TGTGCCAGTAGCCCGGGAGAGGGAGAACCCGGTAAAGACATTCAGTACTTC. Translated, it gives CASSPGEGEPGKDIQYF.

Of note for this clone: At one end, the junction sequence differs from germline, possibly due to a read error. The J gene is TRBJ2-1, the V gene TRBV7-6, with 8 bases identical to TRBD2. Per germline, CDR1 SGHVS and CDR2 FNYEAQ. CDR3 length: 18 amino acids. This CDR3 reads CASSFLLAGGHSNNEQFF. Written as DNA, the CDR3 is TGTGCCAGCAGCTTTCTTCTGGCGGGAGGCCACTCCAACAATGAGCAGTTCTTC.

The chain links TRBV11-3 to TRBJ2-7; TRBD1 is a possible D gene (6 bases). Between the trimmed V and J ends, which lost 2 bases and 5 bases, there was a span of 13 bases. The CDR3 contains 14 residues. The germline V gene encodes CDR1 SGHNT and CDR2 YENEEA. CDR3 DNA: TGTGCCAGCAGCTTAACCCCAGGGGCCGACGAGCAGTACTTC. It is translated as CASSLTPGADEQYF.

The chain recombines TRBV18 with TRBJ2-7; no definite D call. The CDR3 contains 16 residues. Between the trimmed V and J ends, which lost 0 bases and 7 bases, there was a span of 19 bases. Germline-derived CDR1 and CDR2 are KGHSH and LQKENI. CDR3 DNA: TGTGCCAGCTCACCACCCACCACGGCGGCAGTCAGGGAGCAGTACTTC. This encodes CASSPPTTAAVREQYF.

This clone was picked up one time. For the CDR3, the DNA is TGCGCCAGCAACCCCTGGGGGGAGAGTTCCGACTCTGGGGCCAACGTCCTGACTTTC. It encodes CASNPWGESSDSGANVLTF. The V call is TRBV5-1, the J call TRBJ2-6; D is possibly TRBD2 (6 bases). V was clipped by 6 bases and J by 0 bases, with 22 bases between them. The CDR3 sequence is 19 residues long. The germline V gene has CDR1 SGHRS and CDR2 YFSETQ.

This chain uses TRBV27 with TRBJ2-3; D tentatively reads TRBD1 or TRBD2 (5 bases each). CDR1 and CDR2 (germline): MNHEY, SMNVEV (reference sequence). CDR3 length: 16 residues. The germline V and J ends were trimmed by 6 bases and 6 bases, with 22 bases remaining between them. The CDR3 nucleotides are TGTGCCAGCAGCCCTCATAGGGGACGGCCCATGGATACGCAGTATTTT. This translates into CASSPHRGRPMDTQYF.

The chain couples TRBV29-1 to TRBJ2-7, with TRBD2 matching over 7 bases. The CDR3 spans 13 residues. Germline V CDR1 and CDR2: SQVTM, ANQGSEA. CDR3 protein: CAVGGSGPYEQYF. The CDR3 DNA is TGCGCGGTTGGGGGTAGCGGGCCCTACGAGCAGTACTTC.

The chain combines TRBV7-9 with TRBJ2-5; D remains ambiguous. The germline V gene encodes CDR1 SEHNR and CDR2 FQNEAQ (reference sequence). The CDR3 is 13 residues long. Trimming left V 0 bases short and J 7 bases short, with 9 bases between. The DNA of the CDR3 is TGTGCCAGCAGCTTAGCGGTATCTGGGACCCAGTACTTC. This gives the protein CASSLAVSGTQYF.

The V gene is TRBV7-6, the J gene TRBJ2-2, with TRBD2 matching 8 bases. Losses at the gene ends were 5 bases for V and 3 bases for J; bases not matched to a gene: 5. Germline-derived CDR1 and CDR2 are SGHVS and FNYEAQ. The CDR3 is 15 amino acids. CDR3 nucleotides: TGTGCCAGCAGCCCTGGGACTAGGCACACCGGGGAGCTGTTTTTT. The encoded protein is CASSPGTRHTGELFF.

This rearrangement joins TRBV28 to TRBJ1-2; the D gene is possibly TRBD1 (6 bases). The CDR3 is 13 residues long. V shed 5 bases and J shed 7 bases, with 14 bases lying between them. The V gene's germline CDR1 is MDHEN and CDR2 SYDVKM. For the CDR3, the DNA is TGTGCCAGCAGTCTCCAGGGGCGCGGTGGCTACACCTTC. It yields the protein CASSLQGRGGYTF.

V is TRBV5-8 and J is TRBJ1-5, with D tentatively TRBD1 (5 bases). Germline CDR1 is SGHTS and CDR2 is YDEGEE. The CDR3 is made up of 15 amino acids. V was pared by 2 bases and J by 7 bases, with 16 bases between. Written as DNA, the CDR3 is TGTGCCAGCAGCTTAGGGGAAGCAAAGGGCCAGCCCCAGCATTTT. It is translated as CASSLGEAKGQPQHF.

The rearrangement uses TRBV7-6 and TRBJ2-1; D is tentatively TRBD1 or TRBD2 (5 bases each). The CDR3 loop spans 12 amino acids. V shed 1 base and J shed 9 bases, with 7 bases lying between them. In germline, CDR1 is SGHVS, CDR2 FNYEAQ. CDR3: CASSLGGIEQFF. The CDR3 region has the DNA TGTGCCAGCAGCTTAGGGGGGATTGAGCAGTTCTTC.

CDR3 amino acids: CASSTDGMYEQYF. CDR3 DNA sequence: TGTGCCAGCAGCACGGACGGGATGTACGAGCAGTACTTC. The genes are TRBV6-1 and TRBJ2-7; a possible D gene is TRBD2 (5 bases). The CDR3 length is 13 residues. Germline-derived CDR1 and CDR2 are MNHNS and SASEGT. Trimming cost V 6 bases and J 4 bases, with 13 bases left between them.

This rearrangement joins TRBV30 to TRBJ2-7; D gene unclear. CDR1 and CDR2 from the germline V gene are GTSNPN and SVGIG (reference sequence). The CDR3 loop spans 11 amino acids. The V end lost 0 bases, the J end lost 5 bases, and 5 bases lay between the germline ends. Here the CDR3 DNA reads TGTGCCTGGAGTGTTTGGGACGAGCAGTACTTC. It encodes CAWSVWDEQYF. Looking up the rest from reference TRBV30 and TRBJ2-7 gives the full variable domain: SQTIHQWPATLVQPVGSPLSLECTVEGTSNPNLYWYRQAAGRGLQLLFYSVGIGQISSEVPQNLSASRPQDRQFILSSKKLLLSDSGFYLCAWSVWDEQYFGPGTRLTVT.